Listed here are 10 T cell receptor beta chains from one sample, sequenced in a study of blood T cell repertoires in COVID-19. TCRdb keeps only in-frame clones here, not all; method: immunoSEQ multiplex PCR. The sample includes 90,000 to 100,000 clones, 81% of them seen just once. Sequencing was done on a sample of peripheral blood. Source of these receptors: an elderly woman with acute or convalescent COVID-19.

DNA of the CDR3: TGTGCCATCAGGAGGGACAGCTGGGGGGAGGTAAGCACTGAAGCTTTCTTT. Translation: CAIRRDSWGEVSTEAFF. The rearrangement links TRBV10-3 to TRBJ1-1, with TRBD1 matching over 7 bases. J lost 4 bases, V lost 6 bases, and 17 bases had no gene match. Germline V gene sequence: CDR1 ENHRY, CDR2 SYGVKD. This CDR3 contains 17 residues.

The genes are TRBV6-2 or TRBV6-3 and TRBJ2-7, with D perhaps matching TRBD2 (7 bases). Trimming stripped 2 bases from V and 5 bases from J, with 10 bases between. Germline V gives CDR1 MNHEY, CDR2 SVGEGT. This CDR3 has 13 amino acids. The CDR3 nucleotides read TGTGCCAGCAGTTACAGGGGGGGGAACGAGCAGTACGTC. This codes for CASSYRGGNEQYV.

This rearrangement joins TRBV5-1 to TRBJ2-7, with TRBD2 matching over 7 bases. CDR1 is SGHRS, CDR2 YFSETQ, per germline. After removal of 0 bases from V and 6 bases from J, the junction contained 6 bases not matched to a gene. The CDR3 sequence is 14 residues long. CDR3 amino acids: CASSLGVGGSEQYF. In nucleotides, the CDR3 is TGCGCCAGCAGCTTGGGAGTCGGGGGGAGCGAGCAGTACTTC.

The V gene is TRBV6-5, the J gene TRBJ1-5; D remains ambiguous. Germline V lookup: CDR1 MNHEY, CDR2 SVGAGI. The V gene lost 0 bases and the J gene lost 0 bases, with 3 bases spanning the gap. The CDR3 covers 14 residues. The CDR3 DNA reads as TGTGCCAGCAGTTACTCGAGTAGCAATCAGCCCCAGCATTTT. Protein: CASSYSSSNQPQHF.

The V gene is TRBV6-5, the J gene TRBJ1-4; D unresolved. The CDR3 has 12 amino acids. The germline V and J ends were trimmed by 4 bases and 7 bases, with 7 bases remaining between them. Germline values: CDR1 MNHEY, CDR2 SVGAGI. CDR3 protein: CASSSPGEKLFF. DNA of the CDR3: TGTGCCAGCAGTTCCCCGGGTGAAAAACTGTTTTTT.

This chain connects TRBV7-2 to TRBJ2-3; 9 positions agree with TRBD2. Germline V gene lookup returns CDR1 SGHTA and CDR2 FQGNSA. Trimming removed 5 bases from V and 14 bases from J; junction bases left unmatched: 11. The length of the CDR3 is 13 residues. The CDR3 region is CASSREGAGGPYF. In DNA form, the CDR3 reads TGTGCCAGCAGCCGCGAAGGAGCGGGGGGCCCGTATTTT.

The chain carries TRBV6-5 and TRBJ2-5; no reliable D call. Germline V gene lookup returns CDR1 MNHEY and CDR2 SVGAGI. Trimming pared 5 bases from V and 1 base from J, leaving 8 bases between. The CDR3 is 13 residues long. CDR3 nucleotides: TGTGCCAGCAGTCCGCCCGGCCAAGAGACCCAGTACTTC. Translated: CASSPPGQETQYF.

The sample holds one count of this clone. The genes are TRBV7-2 and TRBJ2-5; TRBD2 matches 9 bases. Germline V gene data show CDR1 as SGHTA and CDR2 as FQGNSA. V trimming: 0 bases; J trimming: 0 bases; junction bases outside the gene matches: 5. The CDR3 totals 17 residues. The CDR3: CASSLAIGGGDQETQYF. The CDR3 bases are TGTGCCAGCAGCTTAGCGATTGGCGGGGGGGACCAAGAGACCCAGTACTTC.

The V and J genes are TRBV28 and TRBJ1-5; TRBD1 agrees at 9 bases. Per the germline V gene, CDR1 is MDHEN and CDR2 is SYDVKM. V was pared by 3 bases and J by 7 bases, with 7 bases of the junction left unmatched. CDR3 length: 15 residues. CDR3 DNA sequence: TGTGCCAGCAGTTTGAGGACAGGGGTTGAACAGCCCCAGCATTTT. Translated, it gives CASSLRTGVEQPQHF.

This chain uses TRBV9 with TRBJ2-3; a possible D gene is TRBD2 (5 bases). There are 16 residues in the CDR3. V lost 0 bases and J lost 6, with 17 bases in between. Germline assignment: CDR1 SGDLS and CDR2 YYNGEE. The CDR3 sequence is CASSVASLARADTQYF. The CDR3 DNA follows: TGTGCCAGCAGCGTAGCCTCCCTAGCACGGGCGGATACGCAGTATTTT.